These 14 T cell receptor beta chains came from one sample sequenced in a study of long-term antiretroviral therapy in people with HIV. At the survey level, the v3.0 immunoSEQ assay was run. TCRdb's table, derived via immunoSEQ multiplex PCR, lists solely in-frame clones and lacks some. Of over 30,000 clones in the sample, about four fifths were seen once. The sample in question was unsorted PBMCs, obtained 1.9 years after starting antiretroviral therapy. These receptors were obtained from a man younger than 35 with HIV.

The sample holds a few counts of this clone. The gene calls are TRBV5-4 and TRBJ1-6; the D gene is possibly TRBD1 (6 bases). CDR3 length: 16 amino acids. V lost 4 bases and J lost 5, with 16 bases in between. Per the germline V gene, CDR1 is SGHNT and CDR2 is YYREEE (reference sequence). The CDR3 nucleotides read TGTGCCAGCAGCCCAACAGGACAGCTAGATAATTCACCCCTCCACTTT. Protein product: CASSPTGQLDNSPLHF.

The chain combines TRBV13 with TRBJ2-1, with 9 bases aligning to TRBD2. With 5 bases clipped from V and 2 bases from J, the junction kept 7 bases outside the gene matches. Germline-derived CDR1 and CDR2 are PRHDT and FYEKMQ (reference sequence). This CDR3 is built from 16 residues. CDR3 region: CASSNLGGGAYNEQFF. The CDR3 DNA reads as TGTGCCAGCAGCAATCTGGGCGGGGGGGCCTACAATGAGCAGTTCTTC. The entire variable domain, with the rest obtained from reference TRBV13 and TRBJ2-1, is as follows: AAGVIQSPRHLIKEKRETATLKCYPIPRHDTVYWYQQGPGQDPQFLISFYEKMQSDKGSIPDRFSAQQFSDYHSELNMSSLELGDSALYFCASSNLGGGAYNEQFFGPGTRLTVL.

This chain connects TRBV4-1 to TRBJ1-3; perhaps TRBD1 as D (6 bases). With 4 bases removed from V and 0 bases from J, the gap between germline ends came to 13 bases. The CDR3 loop spans 16 amino acids. The germline V gene has CDR1 MGHRA and CDR2 YSYEKL. CDR3 loop: CASSLQTGFSGNTIYF. CDR3 DNA sequence: TGCGCCAGCAGCCTCCAGACAGGTTTCTCTGGAAACACCATATATTTT.

This clone was seen more than once but under ten times. The chain couples TRBV5-1 to TRBJ2-1, with D perhaps given as TRBD1 or TRBD2 (5 bases each). The CDR3 loop spans 17 amino acids. Germline-derived CDR1 and CDR2 are SGHRS and YFSETQ. Trimming left V 4 bases short and J 3 bases short, with 20 bases between. The CDR3 sequence is CASSPRGVRTNYNEQFF. Here the CDR3 DNA reads TGCGCCAGCAGCCCTAGAGGGGTTCGAACGAACTACAATGAGCAGTTCTTC. The full variable domain, its missing parts supplied by reference TRBV5-1 and TRBJ2-1, is KAGVTQTPRYLIKTRGQQVTLSCSPISGHRSVSWYQQTPGQGLQFLFEYFSETQRNKGNFPGRFSGRQFSNSRSEMNVSTLELGDSALYLCASSPRGVRTNYNEQFFGPGTRLTVL.

The chain employs TRBV11-2 and TRBJ2-3; weak D call: TRBD2 (7 bases). Germline CDR1 reads SGHAT; CDR2 reads FQNNGV. The CDR3 is 15 residues long. The germline V and J ends were trimmed by 6 bases and 11 bases, with 24 bases remaining between them. The CDR3 loop is CASRGVRGAVILQYF. The CDR3 DNA reads TGTGCCAGCAGGGGTGTCCGGGGGGCCGTTATTTTGCAGTATTTT.

The rearrangement joins TRBV7-3 to TRBJ2-1, with D tentatively TRBD1 or TRBD2 (5 bases each). This CDR3 comprises 14 residues. V was clipped by 7 bases and J by 8 bases, with 18 bases between them. CDR1 SGHTA and CDR2 FQGTGA come from the germline V gene. For the CDR3, the DNA is TGTGCCAGCACCCCCGGGGCCCGGGGACATGAGCAGTTCTTC. This codes for CASTPGARGHEQFF.

The chain joins TRBV2 to TRBJ1-4, with 8 bases aligning to TRBD1. Germline-derived CDR1 and CDR2 are SNHLY and FYNNEI. The CDR3 is 14 amino acids. With 6 bases clipped from V and 7 bases from J, the junction kept 7 bases outside the gene matches. CDR3 nucleotide sequence: TGTGCCAGCAGCCCAGGGGGCGCTGGTGAAAAACTGTTTTTT. This encodes CASSPGGAGEKLFF.

This chain uses TRBV21-1 with TRBJ2-2. TRBV21-1 counts as a pseudogene. This CDR3 has 12 amino acids. The CDR3 sequence is CASISGAGELFF. The CDR3 coding sequence is TGTGCCAGCATTAGTGGCGCCGGGGAGCTGTTTTTT.

The V call is TRBV19, the J call TRBJ1-2; D gene uncertain. This CDR3 contains 12 residues. The germline V gene has CDR1 LNHDA and CDR2 SQIVND (reference sequence). The V end lost 11 bases, the J end lost 1 base, and 11 bases lay between the germline ends. For the CDR3, the DNA is TGTGCCTCTACCGAGGGTAACTATGGCTACACCTTC. This gives the protein CASTEGNYGYTF.

The chain couples TRBV7-3 to TRBJ2-5; TRBD1 matches at 9 bases. The V segment lost 5 bases and the J segment 5 bases; nucleotides outside the gene matches: 9. The CDR3 is 15 amino acids. Germline CDR1 reads SGHTA; CDR2 reads FQGTGA. CDR3: CASSTTGGDGETQYF. DNA for the CDR3: TGTGCCAGCAGCACAACAGGGGGCGACGGGGAGACCCAGTACTTC.

The chain is built from TRBV9 and TRBJ1-4; D gene unclear. The germline V gene has CDR1 SGDLS and CDR2 YYNGEE. Trimming took off 0 bases at V and 10 bases at J, with 16 bases between the two ends. CDR3 length: 15 amino acids. CDR3 DNA: TGTGCCAGCAGCGTAGAGGGATTTGGAATGCGAAAACTGTTTTTT. Its translation is CASSVEGFGMRKLFF.

This clone has just a few counts. The V gene is TRBV6-5, the J gene TRBJ1-6, with D uncertain. The CDR3 spans 12 residues. V was trimmed by 6 bases and J by 10 bases, leaving 10 bases between them. CDR1 and CDR2 (germline): MNHEY, SVGAGI. CDR3 nucleotide sequence: TGTGCCAGCAGGCCTGAAGGCTCACCCCTCCACTTT. Translating it yields CASRPEGSPLHF.

This chain uses TRBV14 with TRBJ2-1; TRBD2 is a possible D gene (6 bases). CDR3 length: 15 amino acids. The germline V gene has CDR1 SGHDN and CDR2 FVKESK. The V gene lost 0 bases and the J gene lost 2 bases, with 8 bases spanning the gap. CDR3 region: CASSQDGGAYNEQFF. DNA of the CDR3: TGTGCCAGCAGCCAAGATGGAGGGGCCTACAATGAGCAGTTCTTC.

A few counts support this clone. The chain carries TRBV5-1 and TRBJ1-1; 9 bases match TRBD1. Looked up from germline, CDR1 is SGHRS and CDR2 is YFSETQ. The ends lost 6 bases at V and 2 bases at J; junction bases unmatched: 5. The length of the CDR3 is 14 residues. CDR3 sequence (DNA): TGCGCCAGCACCTGGACAGGGGAAAACACTGAAGCTTTCTTT. Translating it yields CASTWTGENTEAFF. Variable domain in full (rest from reference TRBV5-1 and TRBJ1-1): KAGVTQTPRYLIKTRGQQVTLSCSPISGHRSVSWYQQTPGQGLQFLFEYFSETQRNKGNFPGRFSGRQFSNSRSEMNVSTLELGDSALYLCASTWTGENTEAFFGQGTRLTVV.